The 25 T cell receptor beta chains in this list originate from one sample, sequenced in a study of blood T cell repertoires in COVID-19. Profiled with immunoSEQ multiplex PCR; TCRdb holds only in-frame clones, not every one. The table includes some 65,000 clones, about 90% detected once. Sequencing was carried out using peripheral blood. The receptors shown here come from a man aged 50 to 59 with COVID-19, enrolled during active disease.

This clone showed up just once. The gene calls are TRBV9 and TRBJ1-3, with D hard to call. Trimming took off 0 bases at V and 0 bases at J, with 13 bases between the two ends. Per the germline V gene, CDR1 is SGDLS and CDR2 is YYNGEE. There are 17 residues in the CDR3. CDR3: CASSVASPWSSGNTIYF. The DNA of the CDR3 is TGTGCCAGCAGCGTAGCTTCCCCATGGAGCTCTGGAAACACCATATATTTT.

Here the CDR3 reads CASSLRGEPNEKLFF. CDR3 bases: TGTGCCAGCAGCTTACGGGGTGAACCTAATGAAAAACTGTTTTTT. The rearrangement joins TRBV7-9 to TRBJ1-4; D gene unclear. Germline V CDR1 and CDR2: SEHNR, FQNEAQ (reference sequence). V lost 2 bases to trimming and J lost 3 bases, with 10 bases between them. CDR3 length: 15 amino acids.

The chain carries TRBV27 and TRBJ1-3, with D possibly matching TRBD1 (5 bases). Germline V gives CDR1 MNHEY, CDR2 SMNVEV (reference sequence). V was pared by 2 bases and J by 0 bases, with 8 bases between. This CDR3 comprises 15 residues. The CDR3 loop reads CASSLGGVSGNTIYF. The DNA of the CDR3 is TGTGCCAGCAGTTTAGGAGGGGTCTCTGGAAACACCATATATTTT.

The CDR3 DNA is TGTGCCACCGGGGGCAGCGGATCCACCTACGAGCAGTACTTC. It encodes CATGGSGSTYEQYF. The rearrangement joins TRBV24-1 to TRBJ2-7, with D possibly matching TRBD1 (6 bases). The CDR3 is 14 amino acids. The V end lost 9 bases, the J end lost 2 bases, and 16 bases lay between the germline ends. The V gene's germline CDR1 is KGHDR and CDR2 SFDVKD.

With respect to this clone: Other DNA sequences in this sample translate to the same CDR3. The J gene is TRBJ2-3, the V gene TRBV3-1 (or the pseudogene TRBV3-2), with D unclear. Germline V gene sequence: CDR1 LGHDT, CDR2 YNNKEL (reference sequence). This CDR3 region has 12 residues. The V end lost 4 bases, the J end lost 1 base, and 3 bases lay between the germline ends. CDR3 coding DNA: TGTGCCAGCAGCCCGGGCACAGATACGCAGTATTTT. This gives the protein CASSPGTDTQYF.

The gene calls are TRBV7-9 and TRBJ2-1; TRBD1 matches at 10 bases. In germline, CDR1 is SEHNR, CDR2 FQNEAQ (reference sequence). The CDR3 covers 15 residues. The V gene end was trimmed by 5 bases and the J gene end by 8 bases; junction bases not matched to a gene: 9. The CDR3 protein is CASSRPGTGVDEQFF. CDR3 DNA sequence: TGTGCCAGCAGCCGCCCCGGGACAGGGGTTGATGAGCAGTTCTTC.

In regard to this clone: Without the conserved terminal phenylalanine or tryptophan, this CDR3 likely stems from a read error. The DNA is omitted, as the CDR3 cannot be located on it reliably, and the CDR3 follows TCRdb's listing. This rearrangement joins TRBV5-5 to TRBJ2-3; the D segment call TRBD2 is taken from the table without a DNA check. Per the germline V gene, CDR1 is SGHKS and CDR2 is YYEKEE (reference sequence). The CDR3 is made up of 13 amino acids, end residues included. The CDR3 protein is CASRPAGRTDSTL.

J is TRBJ2-7 and V is TRBV7-2; D is undetermined. V lost 5 bases and J 2 bases, leaving 13 bases between the germline ends. This CDR3 comprises 14 residues. The germline CDR1 and CDR2 sequences are SGHTA and FQGNSA. The CDR3 sequence: CASSAVEVAYEQYF. The CDR3 coding sequence is TGTGCCAGCAGCGCCGTAGAGGTTGCCTACGAGCAGTACTTC. The entire variable domain, with the rest obtained from reference TRBV7-2 and TRBJ2-7, is as follows: GAGVSQSPSNKVTEKGKDVELRCDPISGHTALYWYRQSLGQGLEFLIYFQGNSAPDKSGLPSDRFSAERTGGSVSTLTIQRTQQEDSAVYLCASSAVEVAYEQYFGPGTRLTVT.

This chain links TRBV30 with TRBJ2-7; D is perhaps TRBD1 (5 bases). V dropped 1 base and J dropped 2 bases, with 6 bases sitting between them. The CDR3 totals 12 residues. Germline V gene lookup returns CDR1 GTSNPN and CDR2 SVGIG (reference sequence). CDR3 protein: CAWSEGPYEQYF. In DNA, the CDR3 is TGTGCCTGGAGTGAGGGGCCCTACGAGCAGTACTTC.

The chain links TRBV27 to TRBJ2-7, with 10 bases lining up with TRBD2. CDR1 MNHEY and CDR2 SMNVEV come from the germline V gene (reference sequence). Trimming at V came to 3 bases and at J to 2 bases, leaving 7 bases not matched to a gene. The CDR3 has 16 residues. DNA for the CDR3: TGTGCCAGCAGTTTTCTGAGGACTAGCGGAACCTACGAGCAGTACTTC. Translated: CASSFLRTSGTYEQYF.

The chain couples TRBV19 to TRBJ1-5; D gene unclear. Looked up from germline, CDR1 is LNHDA and CDR2 is SQIVND (reference sequence). V was shortened by 5 bases and J by 3 bases, with 14 bases between the two germline ends. There are 15 residues in the CDR3. The CDR3 DNA follows: TGTGCCAGTAGTGAATTCACAGCAGACAATCAGCCCCAGCATTTT. Its translation is CASSEFTADNQPQHF.

In the case of this clone: Germline is not matched at one junction end, which may reflect a read error. V gene TRBV6-1 combines with J gene TRBJ2-7, with TRBD1 matching 10 bases. This CDR3 spans 17 amino acids. The germline V gene has CDR1 MNHNS and CDR2 SASEGT. CDR3 region: CASREGEDRGTAYEQYF. The CDR3, as DNA: TGTGCCAGCAGGGAAGGTGAGGACAGGGGGACCGCCTACGAGCAGTACTTC.

This chain connects TRBV27 to TRBJ2-1, with 8 bases fitting TRBD1. The V and J ends lost 3 bases and 4 bases, in that order; junction bases with no gene match: 11. CDR3 length: 17 residues. Germline V gene lookup returns CDR1 MNHEY and CDR2 SMNVEV (reference sequence). The CDR3 reads CASSFGPQGAGYNEQFF. CDR3 in DNA: TGTGCCAGCAGTTTCGGCCCTCAGGGGGCGGGGTACAATGAGCAGTTCTTC.

The chain has TRBV7-9 and TRBJ2-2; D is unresolved. This CDR3 contains 12 residues. Germline CDR1 is SEHNR and CDR2 is FQNEAQ (reference sequence). The germline V and J ends were trimmed by 5 bases and 1 base, with 2 bases remaining between them. The CDR3 sequence: CASSLNTGELFF. In nucleotides, the CDR3 is TGTGCCAGCAGCCTGAACACCGGGGAGCTGTTTTTT.

The chain combines TRBV25-1 with TRBJ2-2, with 7 bases lining up with TRBD1. CDR3 length: 16 amino acids. Germline V gene sequence: CDR1 MGHDK, CDR2 SYGVNS. Germline trimming cut 2 bases from V and 1 base from J; bases unmatched to any gene: 4. The CDR3 here is CASSEIDRVNTGELFF. Here the CDR3 DNA reads TGTGCCAGCAGTGAAATAGACAGGGTGAACACCGGGGAGCTGTTTTTT. The full variable domain, its missing parts supplied by reference TRBV25-1 and TRBJ2-2, is EADIYQTPRYLVIGTGKKITLECSQTMGHDKMYWYQQDPGMELHLIHYSYGVNSTEKGDLSSESTVSRIRTEHFPLTLESARPSHTSQYLCASSEIDRVNTGELFFGEGSRLTVL.

CDR3 DNA sequence: TGTGCCAGCAGTACATCTAGCGCCCAGCAGTACTTC. As protein: CASSTSSAQQYF. The genes are TRBV6-2 or TRBV6-3 and TRBJ2-7; maybe TRBD2 (6 bases). Trimming pared 5 bases from V and 8 bases from J, leaving 13 bases between. Germline V CDR1 and CDR2: MNHEY, SVGEGT. The CDR3 runs to 12 residues.

This CDR3 is CASSLEGGLAERNNEQFF. The CDR3 DNA follows: TGTGCCAGCAGCTTAGAGGGGGGTCTAGCGGAGAGGAACAATGAGCAGTTCTTC. The chain employs TRBV7-8 and TRBJ2-1, with D perhaps TRBD2 (7 bases). Trimming removed 1 base at V and 5 bases at J, with 21 bases between. Germline loops: CDR1 SGHVS, CDR2 FQNEAQ. This CDR3 contains 18 residues.

This rearrangement joins TRBV3-1 (or the pseudogene TRBV3-2) to TRBJ1-1; the D is unclear. The CDR3 sequence is 14 residues long. V shed 0 bases and J shed 6 bases, with 11 bases lying between them. Germline V gene data show CDR1 as LGHDT and CDR2 as YNNKEL (reference sequence). This CDR3 reads CASSQDQAAPEAFF. For the CDR3, the DNA is TGTGCCAGCAGCCAAGATCAGGCAGCACCTGAAGCTTTCTTT.

This clone was recorded once. The CDR3 bases are TGTGCCAGCAGCTTAGCGCTGGGGGGAGAAGCTTTCTTT. It specifies CASSLALGGEAFF. The chain joins TRBV7-9 to TRBJ1-1; a possible D gene is TRBD1 (5 bases). Trimming cost V 0 bases and J 8 bases, with 10 bases left between them. This CDR3 comprises 13 residues. CDR1 is SEHNR, CDR2 FQNEAQ, per germline (reference sequence).

V gene TRBV19 combines with J gene TRBJ1-1, with D tentatively TRBD1 (5 bases). Trimming stripped 5 bases from V and 6 bases from J, with 16 bases between. This CDR3 has 14 amino acids. CDR1 is LNHDA and CDR2 is SQIVND in the germline V gene (reference sequence). DNA of the CDR3: TGTGCCAGTAGTTTGCGGAGAGGGGAGGCTGAAGCTTTCTTT. It codes for CASSLRRGEAEAFF.

J is TRBJ1-4 and V is TRBV4-2; D is possibly TRBD1 (5 bases). V lost 3 bases to trimming and J lost 5 bases, with 13 bases between them. Germline V gene sequence: CDR1 LGHNA, CDR2 YNFKEQ. The CDR3 has 15 residues. The CDR3 region has the DNA TGTGCCAGCAGCCAGTATGACAGAAGGAATGAAAAACTGTTTTTT. This codes for CASSQYDRRNEKLFF.

The chain combines TRBV18 with TRBJ2-5; no clear D. Trimming shortened V by 3 bases and J by 3 bases, and 8 bases separated the two germline ends. CDR3 length: 13 amino acids. Per germline, CDR1 KGHSH and CDR2 LQKENI. CDR3 loop: CASSPTLEETQYF. Written as DNA, the CDR3 is TGTGCCAGCTCACCTACATTGGAAGAGACCCAGTACTTC. Supplemented by reference TRBV18 and TRBJ2-5, the full variable domain reads NAGVMQNPRHLVRRRGQEARLRCSPMKGHSHVYWYRQLPEEGLKFMVYLQKENIIDESGMPKERFSAEFPKEGPSILRIQQVVRGDSAAYFCASSPTLEETQYFGPGTRLLVL.

The rearrangement joins TRBV11-3 to TRBJ2-2, with 8 bases that match TRBD1. The CDR3 runs 16 residues. With 4 bases clipped from V and 2 bases from J, the junction kept 6 bases outside the gene matches. The germline V gene encodes CDR1 SGHNT and CDR2 YENEEA. The CDR3 bases are TGTGCCAGCAGCTCCCGACAGGGGCTAAACACCGGGGAGCTGTTTTTT. This gives the protein CASSSRQGLNTGELFF.

V gene TRBV7-7 combines with J gene TRBJ2-3, with 8 nucleotides matching TRBD2. The CDR3 has 15 residues. Germline CDR1 is SSHAT and CDR2 is FNYEAQ (reference sequence). The V segment lost 5 bases and the J segment 0 bases; nucleotides outside the gene matches: 4. The CDR3 reads CASSPIAGSTDTQYF. The CDR3 nucleotides are TGTGCCAGCAGCCCCATAGCGGGAAGCACAGATACGCAGTATTTT.

In its sample, this clone was seen once. V gene TRBV20-1 combines with J gene TRBJ2-1, with TRBD2 identical over 7 bases. The CDR3 is made up of 11 amino acids. The J segment lost 7 bases and the V segment lost 6 bases, leaving 3 bases of the junction unmatched. Germline CDR1 is DFQATT and CDR2 is SNEGSKA (reference sequence). CDR3 bases: TGCAGTGCGGGGGGGGAGAATGAGCAGTTCTTC. Translating gives CSAGGENEQFF.